These T cell receptor beta chains were read from a single sample in a study of T-cell reconstitution after alpha-beta-depleted transplantation in children. One entry per CDR3 protein results from TCRdb running MiXCR on the PCR reads. This repertoire shows about 580,000 distinct CDR3 sequences, more than 20% found once; its top ten account for roughly an eighth. This specimen was PBMCs, mostly from graft donor cells, taken 360 days after TCRalphabeta/CD19-depleted stem cell transplant. The receptors were gathered from a boy younger than two who had a stem cell transplant for acute myeloid leukemia, so the T cells may come from the graft donor. The CDR3 runs from the conserved cysteine through the conserved F or W. Fields, in order: D gene, J gene, clone size, V gene, CDR3 DNA, CDR3 protein. The D gene is left open where the match is weak. The size entry is marked missing in some rows and otherwise reads once, few, many or a size class.

D: .; J: TRBJ2-7; size: .; V: TRBV12-5; DNA: TGTGCTAGCTCCCCGGTAGCTTCCTACGAGCAGTACTTC; CDR3: CASSPVASYEQYF
D: TRBD1; J: TRBJ2-7; size: .; V: TRBV10-3; DNA: TGTGCCATCAGTGAACGAGACAGGGGCGACGAGCAGTACTTC; CDR3: CAISERDRGDEQYF
D: .; J: TRBJ2-3; size: few; V: TRBV10-3; DNA: TGTGCCATCAGTGAGCTGGGAGCGGTTACTAGCACAGATACGCAGTATTTT; CDR3: CAISELGAVTSTDTQYF
D: TRBD1; J: TRBJ2-7; size: few; V: TRBV6-5; DNA: TGTGCCAGCAGTTATGGGACAGGGTCCCACGAGCAGTACTTC; CDR3: CASSYGTGSHEQYF
D: .; J: TRBJ2-5; size: few; V: TRBV12-3/TRBV12-4; DNA: TGTGCCAGCAGTTTACGGCAGTTCCAAGAGACCCAGTACTTC; CDR3: CASSLRQFQETQYF
D: .; J: TRBJ2-5; size: .; V: TRBV20-1; DNA: TGCAGTGCTAGAGAGTCCGTATGGGGGCGTGTGGAGACCCAGTACTTC; CDR3: CSARESVWGRVETQYF
D: TRBD2; J: TRBJ2-5; size: many; V: TRBV3-1; DNA: TGTGCCAGCAGCCAAGAGGAGCGGGGGTGGGAGACCCAGTACTTC; CDR3: CASSQEERGWETQYF
D: .; J: TRBJ2-3; size: .; V: TRBV6-1; DNA: TGTGCCAGCAGCCGAGGTATAGGGGGTAACACAGATACGCAGTATTTT; CDR3: CASSRGIGGNTDTQYF
D: .; J: TRBJ2-3; size: .; V: TRBV7-2; DNA: TGTGCCAGCAGCCCGAGCAGACTAGTGTTGGGAGATACGCAGTATTTT; CDR3: CASSPSRLVLGDTQYF
D: TRBD2; J: TRBJ2-1; size: many; V: TRBV20-1; DNA: TGCAGTGCTAGGCCGGGACTAGCGGGGGGGGCCCGGAACAATGAGCAGTTCTTC; CDR3: CSARPGLAGGARNNEQFF
D: TRBD2; J: TRBJ2-7; size: .; V: TRBV7-2; DNA: TGTGCCAGCAGCTTAGGCCCCCCCAGCGGGGCGTCCTACGAGCAGTACTTC; CDR3: CASSLGPPSGASYEQYF
D: TRBD1; J: TRBJ2-2; size: once; V: TRBV29-1; DNA: TGCAGCGTGGGGGTGAACAGGGGGCAGACCGGGGAGCTGTTTTTT; CDR3: CSVGVNRGQTGELFF
D: TRBD2; J: TRBJ2-5; size: few; V: TRBV29-1; DNA: TGCAGCGGCAGCGGGGGGGATCAAGAGACCCAGTACTTC; CDR3: CSGSGGDQETQYF
D: .; J: TRBJ2-5; size: many; V: TRBV20-1; DNA: TGCAGTGCTAGAGCAGTGATTCGGGGTATTAAAGAGACCCAGTACTTC; CDR3: CSARAVIRGIKETQYF
D: .; J: TRBJ1-1; size: many; V: TRBV6-5; DNA: TGTGCCAGCAGTTACGGGGGCCTCAACACTGAAGCTTTCTTT; CDR3: CASSYGGLNTEAFF
D: .; J: TRBJ1-2; size: many; V: TRBV20-1; DNA: TGCAGTGCTAGATCGCCTACTAGCTACACCTTC; CDR3: CSARSPTSYTF
D: .; J: TRBJ1-5; size: few; V: TRBV12-3/TRBV12-4; DNA: TGTGCCAGCGTGGGCGTTAACCAGCCCCAGCATTTT; CDR3: CASVGVNQPQHF
D: .; J: TRBJ2-5; size: few; V: TRBV6-1; DNA: TGTGCCAGCAGCCCGCTCGGGCCCTATGGGACCCAGTACTTC; CDR3: CASSPLGPYGTQYF
D: .; J: TRBJ2-2; size: .; V: TRBV7-2; DNA: TGTGCCAGCAGCTCGGGGGGCTGGCCCGGGGAGCTGTTTTTT; CDR3: CASSSGGWPGELFF
D: TRBD2; J: TRBJ2-3; size: .; V: TRBV10-3; DNA: TGTGCCATCAGTGGAGCTAGCGGGCCCACAGATACGCAGTATTTT; CDR3: CAISGASGPTDTQYF
D: TRBD1; J: TRBJ2-7; size: few; V: TRBV6-5; DNA: TGTGCCAGCAGTTACTCTCCCGGGACAGGGGAGAACGAGCAGTACTTC; CDR3: CASSYSPGTGENEQYF
D: .; J: TRBJ2-1; size: many; V: TRBV20-1; DNA: TGCAGTGCTAGGGCCTTGACTAACTACAATGAGCAGTTCTTC; CDR3: CSARALTNYNEQFF
D: .; J: TRBJ2-7; size: few; V: TRBV12-3/TRBV12-4; DNA: TGTGCCAGCAGTTTTCCCCCGACAGGATACGGGGGCAATTTACGGGGCGAGCAGTACTTC; CDR3: CASSFPPTGYGGNLRGEQYF
D: .; J: TRBJ2-3; size: many; V: TRBV25-1; DNA: TGTGCCAGCAGCCTTCAGGGGAGCAGCACAGATACGCAGTATTTT; CDR3: CASSLQGSSTDTQYF
D: TRBD2; J: TRBJ2-5; size: .; V: TRBV29-1; DNA: TGCAGCGCTTCCGGGACTAGCGCCCAAGAGACCCAGTACTTC; CDR3: CSASGTSAQETQYF
D: .; J: TRBJ2-1; size: .; V: TRBV12-3/TRBV12-4; DNA: TGTGCCAGCAGTTTAACCCTGGATGAGCAGTTCTTC; CDR3: CASSLTLDEQFF
D: TRBD1; J: TRBJ1-1; size: .; V: TRBV28; DNA: TGTGCCAGCAGTTCCAGGGGGCTTCCCTCTGAAGCTTTCTTT; CDR3: CASSSRGLPSEAFF
D: TRBD2; J: TRBJ2-7; size: once; V: TRBV20-1; DNA: TGCTGTGCTAGAGGACTAGCGGGGGGAACCTACGAGCAGTACTTC; CDR3: CCARGLAGGTYEQYF
D: .; J: TRBJ2-3; size: .; V: TRBV20-1; DNA: TGCAGTGCCGCACTCACTAGGACGCGGGGAGATACGCAGTATTTT; CDR3: CSAALTRTRGDTQYF
D: .; J: TRBJ1-1; size: .; V: TRBV5-5; DNA: TGTGCCAGCAGCGCCCGTACTCAACAGGTGGCTGAAGCTTTCTTT; CDR3: CASSARTQQVAEAFF
D: TRBD1; J: TRBJ2-3; size: few; V: TRBV5-1; DNA: TGCGCCAGCAGCTCGGGACAGGGTTTCACAGATACGCAGTATTTT; CDR3: CASSSGQGFTDTQYF
D: .; J: TRBJ2-1; size: few; V: TRBV4-3; DNA: TGCGCCAGCAGCCATCAGCGGATACGGAATGAGCAGTTCTTC; CDR3: CASSHQRIRNEQFF
D: TRBD1; J: TRBJ1-5; size: .; V: TRBV5-1; DNA: TGCGCCAGCAGGCAGGGGGCGGATCAGCCCCAGCATTTT; CDR3: CASRQGADQPQHF
D: TRBD2; J: TRBJ2-3; size: once; V: TRBV3-1; DNA: TGTGCCAGCAGCCCCTGGACTAGCGGGGGTGGGGGAGATACGCAGTATTTT; CDR3: CASSPWTSGGGGDTQYF
D: TRBD2; J: TRBJ2-1; size: few; V: TRBV13; DNA: TGTGCCAGCAGCACCCGTAGCGGGGGGGCTCCTGGTGAGCAGTTCTTC; CDR3: CASSTRSGGAPGEQFF
D: TRBD1; J: TRBJ2-3; size: once; V: TRBV11-2; DNA: TGTGCCAGCAGCTCGTTACGGGGACAGGGGAGAACAGATACGCAGTATTTT; CDR3: CASSSLRGQGRTDTQYF
D: TRBD1; J: TRBJ2-5; size: .; V: TRBV6-5; DNA: TGTGCCAGCAGTTACAACAGGGGACAGACCCAGTACTTC; CDR3: CASSYNRGQTQYF
D: TRBD1; J: TRBJ2-7; size: few; V: TRBV25-1; DNA: TGTGCCAGCAGTGATCCACAGGGGGGACCTTTCTACGAGCAGTACTTC; CDR3: CASSDPQGGPFYEQYF
D: TRBD1; J: TRBJ2-6; size: many; V: TRBV29-1; DNA: TGCAGCGTTTCCGGACAGGGAACTTACCCTGGGGCCAACGTCCTGACTTTC; CDR3: CSVSGQGTYPGANVLTF
D: .; J: TRBJ2-5; size: few; V: TRBV7-2; DNA: TGTGCCAGCAGCCGGACCAACCAAGAGACCCAGTACTTC; CDR3: CASSRTNQETQYF
D: TRBD2; J: TRBJ2-3; size: few; V: TRBV25-1; DNA: TGTGCCAGCAGTGAATCCCCGGGACTAGTTGTTAGCGGGGATACGCAGTATTTT; CDR3: CASSESPGLVVSGDTQYF
D: TRBD1; J: TRBJ1-6; size: once; V: TRBV6-1; DNA: TGTGCCAGCAGAGGCGGGACAGGGACGAATTCACCCCTCCACTTT; CDR3: CASRGGTGTNSPLHF
D: .; J: TRBJ1-1; size: .; V: TRBV27; DNA: TGTGCCAGCAGTTTAAAGAGACCTACTGAAGCTTTCTTT; CDR3: CASSLKRPTEAFF
D: .; J: TRBJ1-2; size: .; V: TRBV6-6; DNA: TGTGCCAGCAGTTACAGGCCAAACTATGGCTACACCTTC; CDR3: CASSYRPNYGYTF
D: TRBD1; J: TRBJ1-4; size: few; V: TRBV20-1; DNA: TGCAGTGCGACAGGGTGGGCGAATGAAAAACTGTTTTTT; CDR3: CSATGWANEKLFF
D: TRBD1; J: TRBJ2-5; size: many; V: TRBV20-1; DNA: TGCAGTGCTACCCGGGACAGAGAGACCCAGTACTTC; CDR3: CSATRDRETQYF
D: .; J: TRBJ2-7; size: many; V: TRBV20-1; DNA: TGCAGTGCTCTCACCGTCGAGTCAAGTTACGAGCAGTACTTC; CDR3: CSALTVESSYEQYF
D: .; J: TRBJ2-1; size: .; V: TRBV7-9; DNA: TGTGCCAGCAGCTTTGGATTCTTGGCGGGCAATGAGCAGTTCTTC; CDR3: CASSFGFLAGNEQFF
D: .; J: TRBJ2-5; size: .; V: TRBV7-2; DNA: TGTGCCAGCAGCTCTCACGTCGTAGGGCCACTCCAAGAGACCCAGTACTTC; CDR3: CASSSHVVGPLQETQYF
D: .; J: TRBJ2-2; size: few; V: TRBV7-9; DNA: TGTGCCAGCAGCACCGGTCCACGCGCCGCGCGGAACACCGGGGAGCTGTTTTTT; CDR3: CASSTGPRAARNTGELFF
D: .; J: TRBJ2-3; size: many; V: TRBV12-3/TRBV12-4; DNA: TGTGCCAGCAGCCTAACCGGTAGCACGGGGGTGGATACGCAGTATTTT; CDR3: CASSLTGSTGVDTQYF
D: .; J: TRBJ2-1; size: many; V: TRBV2; DNA: TGTGCCAGCAGTGATTCGCGGAATATCTACAATGAGCAGTTCTTC; CDR3: CASSDSRNIYNEQFF
D: .; J: TRBJ1-3; size: few; V: TRBV20-1; DNA: TGCAGTGCTAGAGGGGGAGCGGGAAACACCATATATTTT; CDR3: CSARGGAGNTIYF
D: .; J: TRBJ2-7; size: many; V: TRBV7-9; DNA: TGTGCCAGCAGCTTCTCCGAAGACTACGAGCAGTACTTC; CDR3: CASSFSEDYEQYF
D: TRBD1; J: TRBJ2-5; size: .; V: TRBV24-1; DNA: TGTGCCACCAGTGCCCCCTGGCAGGGGGAAGAGACCCAGTACTTC; CDR3: CATSAPWQGEETQYF
D: TRBD2; J: TRBJ2-7; size: .; V: TRBV7-2; DNA: TGTGCCAGCAGCTCCCAGTTGGGGACTAGCGTCCACGAGCAGTACTTC; CDR3: CASSSQLGTSVHEQYF
D: .; J: TRBJ1-3; size: few; V: TRBV13; DNA: TGTGCCAGCAGCCCACAGGGAGGGTCTGGAAACACCATATATTTT; CDR3: CASSPQGGSGNTIYF
D: TRBD1; J: TRBJ2-1; size: .; V: TRBV27; DNA: TGTGCCAGCAGTTTAGGGACAGATGGCTGGTTGAGGCAGTTCTTC; CDR3: CASSLGTDGWLRQFF
D: TRBD2; J: TRBJ2-3; size: .; V: TRBV6-1; DNA: TGTGCCAGCAGTGAAAGCGGGGGGGCGATAGATACGCAGTATTTT; CDR3: CASSESGGAIDTQYF